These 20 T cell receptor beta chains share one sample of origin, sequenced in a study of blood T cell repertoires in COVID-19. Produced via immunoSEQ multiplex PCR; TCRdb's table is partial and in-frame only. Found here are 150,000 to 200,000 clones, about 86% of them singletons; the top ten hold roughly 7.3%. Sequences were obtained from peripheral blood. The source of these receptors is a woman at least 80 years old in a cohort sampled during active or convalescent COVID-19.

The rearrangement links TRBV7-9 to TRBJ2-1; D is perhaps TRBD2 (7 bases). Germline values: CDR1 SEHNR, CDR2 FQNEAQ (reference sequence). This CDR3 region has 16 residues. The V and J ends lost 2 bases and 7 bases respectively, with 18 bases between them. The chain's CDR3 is CASSLTLAGRGNEQFF. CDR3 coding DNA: TGTGCCAGCAGCTTAACTTTAGCGGGTAGGGGGAATGAGCAGTTCTTC.

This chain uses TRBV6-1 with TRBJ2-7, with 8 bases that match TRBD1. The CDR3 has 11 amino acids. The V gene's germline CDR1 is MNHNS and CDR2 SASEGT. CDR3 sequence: CASSDGDRHHV. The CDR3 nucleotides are TGTGCCAGCAGTGATGGGGACAGGCATCACGTC.

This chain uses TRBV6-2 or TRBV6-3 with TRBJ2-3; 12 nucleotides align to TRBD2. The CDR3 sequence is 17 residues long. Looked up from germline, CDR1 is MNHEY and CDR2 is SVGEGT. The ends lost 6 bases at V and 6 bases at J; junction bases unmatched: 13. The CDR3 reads CASSPGRLAGVKDTQYF. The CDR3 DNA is TGTGCCAGCAGCCCTGGGAGACTAGCGGGAGTAAAGGATACGCAGTATTTT.

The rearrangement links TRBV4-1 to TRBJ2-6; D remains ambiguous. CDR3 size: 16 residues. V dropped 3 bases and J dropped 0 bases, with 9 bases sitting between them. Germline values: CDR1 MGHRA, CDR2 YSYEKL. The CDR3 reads CASSHPLVSGANVLTF. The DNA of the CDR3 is TGCGCCAGCAGCCATCCCCTAGTCTCTGGGGCCAACGTCCTGACTTTC.

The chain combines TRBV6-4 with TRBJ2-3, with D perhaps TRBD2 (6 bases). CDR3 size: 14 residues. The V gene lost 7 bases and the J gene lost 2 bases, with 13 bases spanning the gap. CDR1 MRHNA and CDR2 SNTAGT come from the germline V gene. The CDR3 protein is CASKPGTDTDTQYF. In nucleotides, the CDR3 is TGTGCCAGCAAACCCGGGACTGACACAGATACGCAGTATTTT.

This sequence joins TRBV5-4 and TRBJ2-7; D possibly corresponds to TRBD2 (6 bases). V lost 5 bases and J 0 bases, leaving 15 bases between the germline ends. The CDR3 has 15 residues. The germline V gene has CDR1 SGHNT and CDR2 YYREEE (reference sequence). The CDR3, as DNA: TGTGCCAGCAGTTTTCCGGGGGTCCGCTCCTACGAGCAGTACTTC. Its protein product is CASSFPGVRSYEQYF.

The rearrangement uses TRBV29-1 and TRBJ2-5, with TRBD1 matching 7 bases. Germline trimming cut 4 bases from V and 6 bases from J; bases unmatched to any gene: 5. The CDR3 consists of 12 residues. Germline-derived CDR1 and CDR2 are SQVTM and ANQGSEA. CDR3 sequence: CSVGQGGKTQYF. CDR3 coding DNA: TGCAGCGTTGGACAGGGTGGGAAGACCCAGTACTTC. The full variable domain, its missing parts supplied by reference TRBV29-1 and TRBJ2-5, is SAVISQKPSRDICQRGTSLTIQCQVDSQVTMMFWYRQQPGQSLTLIATANQGSEATYESGFVIDKFPISRPNLTFSTLTVSNMSPEDSSIYLCSVGQGGKTQYFGPGTRLLVL.

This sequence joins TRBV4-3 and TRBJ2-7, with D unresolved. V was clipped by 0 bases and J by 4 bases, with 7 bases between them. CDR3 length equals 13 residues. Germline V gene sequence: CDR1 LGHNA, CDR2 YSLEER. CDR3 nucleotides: TGCGCCAGCAGCCAAGATTACGGTTACGAGCAGTACTTC. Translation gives CASSQDYGYEQYF.

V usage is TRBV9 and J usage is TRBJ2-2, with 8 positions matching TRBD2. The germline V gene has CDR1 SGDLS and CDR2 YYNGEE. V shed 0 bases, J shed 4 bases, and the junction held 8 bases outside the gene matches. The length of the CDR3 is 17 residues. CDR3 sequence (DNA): TGTGCCAGCAGCGTAGTTGCGGGGGGATGGAGCACCGGGGAGCTGTTTTTT. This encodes CASSVVAGGWSTGELFF.

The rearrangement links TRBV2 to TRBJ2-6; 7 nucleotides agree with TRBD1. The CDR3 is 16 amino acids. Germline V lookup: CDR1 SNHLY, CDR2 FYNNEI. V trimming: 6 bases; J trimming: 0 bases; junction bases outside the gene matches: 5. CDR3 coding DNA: TGTGCCAGCAGGGGACAGATAGACTCTGGGGCCAACGTCCTGACTTTC. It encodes CASRGQIDSGANVLTF.

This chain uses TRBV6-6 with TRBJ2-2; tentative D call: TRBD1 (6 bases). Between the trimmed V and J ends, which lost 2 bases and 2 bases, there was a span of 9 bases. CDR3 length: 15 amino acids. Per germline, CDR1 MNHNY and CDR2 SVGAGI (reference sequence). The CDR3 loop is CASSYPRGNTGELFF. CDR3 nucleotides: TGTGCCAGCAGTTACCCCAGGGGAAACACCGGGGAGCTGTTTTTT.

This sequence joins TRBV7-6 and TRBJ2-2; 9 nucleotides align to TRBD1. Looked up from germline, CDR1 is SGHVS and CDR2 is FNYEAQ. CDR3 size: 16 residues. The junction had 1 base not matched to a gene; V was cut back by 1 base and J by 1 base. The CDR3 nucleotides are TGTGCCAGCAGCTTAGAGACAGGGGGGAACACCGGGGAGCTGTTTTTT. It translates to CASSLETGGNTGELFF.

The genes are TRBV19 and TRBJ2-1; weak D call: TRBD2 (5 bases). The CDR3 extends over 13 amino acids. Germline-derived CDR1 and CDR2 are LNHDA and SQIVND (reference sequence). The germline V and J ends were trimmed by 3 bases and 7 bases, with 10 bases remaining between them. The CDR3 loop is CASSMKRQNEQFF. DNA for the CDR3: TGTGCCAGTAGTATGAAGCGGCAGAATGAGCAGTTCTTC.

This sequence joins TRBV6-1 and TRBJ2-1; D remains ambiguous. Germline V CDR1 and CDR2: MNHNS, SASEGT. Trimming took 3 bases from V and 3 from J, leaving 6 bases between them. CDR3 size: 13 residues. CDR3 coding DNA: TGTGCCAGCAGTGAGGCTAGCTACAATGAGCAGTTCTTC. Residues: CASSEASYNEQFF.

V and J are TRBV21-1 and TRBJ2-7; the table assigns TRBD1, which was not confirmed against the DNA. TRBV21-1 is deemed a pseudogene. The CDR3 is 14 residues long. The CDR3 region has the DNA TGTGCCAGCAGCAAAGAGTGGCAGGTTTACGAGCAGTACGTC. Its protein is CASSKEWQVYEQYV.

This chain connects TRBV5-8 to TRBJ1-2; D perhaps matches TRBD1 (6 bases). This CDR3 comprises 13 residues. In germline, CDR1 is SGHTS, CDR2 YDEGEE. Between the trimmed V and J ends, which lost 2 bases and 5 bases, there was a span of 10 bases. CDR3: CASSLQGGYGYTF. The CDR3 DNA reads TGTGCCAGCAGCTTACAGGGAGGGTATGGCTACACCTTC.

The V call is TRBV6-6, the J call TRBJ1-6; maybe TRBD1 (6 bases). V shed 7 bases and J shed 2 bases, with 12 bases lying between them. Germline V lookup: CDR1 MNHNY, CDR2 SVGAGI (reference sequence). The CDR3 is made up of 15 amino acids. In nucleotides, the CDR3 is TGTGCCAGCAAAATACAGGGTCCCTATAATTCACCCCTCCACTTT. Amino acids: CASKIQGPYNSPLHF.

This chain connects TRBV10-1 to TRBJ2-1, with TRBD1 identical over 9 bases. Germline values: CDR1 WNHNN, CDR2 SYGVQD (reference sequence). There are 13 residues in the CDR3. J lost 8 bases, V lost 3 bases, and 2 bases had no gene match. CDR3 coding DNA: TGCGCCAGCAGTGACCGACAGGGGGATGAGCAGTTCTTC. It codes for CASSDRQGDEQFF.

Here the CDR3 DNA reads TGTGCCAGCAGTTATACCAGGGGTTACGAGCAGTACTTC. Translated, it gives CASSYTRGYEQYF. This chain connects TRBV6-5 to TRBJ2-7, with D tentatively TRBD1 (6 bases). Germline loops: CDR1 MNHEY, CDR2 SVGAGI. This CDR3 region has 13 residues. V was clipped by 3 bases and J by 4 bases, with 10 bases between them.

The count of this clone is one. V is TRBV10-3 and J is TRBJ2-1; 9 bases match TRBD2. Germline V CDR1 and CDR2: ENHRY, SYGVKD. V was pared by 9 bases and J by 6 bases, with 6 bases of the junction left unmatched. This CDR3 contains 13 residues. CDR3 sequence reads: CAIRTSEFNEQFF. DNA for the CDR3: TGTGCCATTCGGACTAGCGAATTCAATGAGCAGTTCTTC.